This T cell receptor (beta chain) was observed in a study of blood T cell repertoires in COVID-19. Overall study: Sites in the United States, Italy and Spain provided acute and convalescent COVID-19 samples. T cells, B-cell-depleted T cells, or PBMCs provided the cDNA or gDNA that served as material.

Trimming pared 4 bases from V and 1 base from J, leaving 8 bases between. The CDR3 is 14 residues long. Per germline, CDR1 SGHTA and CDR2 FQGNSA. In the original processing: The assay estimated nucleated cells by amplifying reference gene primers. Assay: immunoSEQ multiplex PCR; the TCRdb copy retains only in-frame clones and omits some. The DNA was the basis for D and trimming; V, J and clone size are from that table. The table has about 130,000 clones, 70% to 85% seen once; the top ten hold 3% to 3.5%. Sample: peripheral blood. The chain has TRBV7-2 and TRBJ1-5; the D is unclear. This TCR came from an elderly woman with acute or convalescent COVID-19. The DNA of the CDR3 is TGTGCCAGCAGCTCGGGATACAGCAATCAGCCCCAGCATTTT. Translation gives CASSSGYSNQPQHF.